This T cell receptor beta chain was sequenced during a study of T-cell memory formation after mild COVID-19. Across the whole study: For the most part, TCR clusters were specific to one donor.

The germline V gene encodes CDR1 SEHNR and CDR2 FQNEAQ (reference sequence). CDR3 length: 16 residues. Trimming took 3 bases from V and 0 from J; bases not matched to a gene: 5. This clonotype turned up a few times. Its antigen is currently unknown. Constant-segment primers served in 5'RACE that generated TCR alpha and TCR beta cDNA libraries bearing sample barcodes and UMIs. Each CDR3 protein is one row after TCRdb ran MiXCR on the 5' RACE reads. The data contain hundreds of thousands of distinct CDR3 sequences, more than 15% of them seen just once; the ten biggest clones take up about 22%. General study findings and limits: Pre-infection memory already had some responding clones, implying cross-reactive memory joined.

The chain couples TRBV7-9 to TRBJ1-3; 7 bases line up with TRBD1. The sample was PBMCs or a T cell subset sorted from them (not recorded which). This TCR came from a man younger than 35 who had mild COVID-19 (a few samples of this study predate the infection). Cell type and time point are not known. The chain's CDR3 is CASSFQGGRSGNTIYF. The CDR3 DNA sequence: TGTGCCAGCAGCTTCCAGGGGGGACGCTCTGGAAACACCATATATTTT.